One and the same sample provided the 19 T cell receptor beta chains below, sequenced in a study of T cell changes during pregnancy in multiple sclerosis. Here immunoSEQ multiplex PCR was the method, and the copy in TCRdb shows in-frame clones only, minus some. The sample lists approximately 85,000 clones; roughly nine tenths were seen once. The input for sequencing was peripheral blood, taken in the first trimester of pregnancy. Every receptor here comes from a female donor with multiple sclerosis, enrolled in a pregnancy study.

J is TRBJ2-3 and V is TRBV21-1; TRBD1, the table's D call, was not compared with the DNA. TRBV21-1 is deemed a pseudogene. This CDR3 has 16 amino acids. CDR3 in amino acids: CASSKRERQGTDTQYF. In DNA, the CDR3 is TGTGCCAGCAGCAAAAGAGAGCGACAGGGCACAGATACGCAGTATTTT.

The chain joins TRBV5-1 to TRBJ2-2, with 9 bases matching TRBD2. The CDR3 extends over 16 amino acids. Germline CDR1 and CDR2: SGHRS and YFSETQ. V lost 2 bases to trimming and J lost 1 base; unmatched junction nucleotides: 3. CDR3 bases: TGCGCCAGCAGCTTACGACTAGCGGTGAACACCGGGGAGCTGTTTTTT. It is translated as CASSLRLAVNTGELFF.

V usage is TRBV14 and J usage is TRBJ2-5; D gene uncertain. Germline V gene data show CDR1 as SGHDN and CDR2 as FVKESK. Between the trimmed V and J ends, which lost 1 base and 5 bases, there was a span of 5 bases. CDR3 size: 12 residues. As DNA, the CDR3 is TGTGCCAGCAGCCAAGTCCAGGAGACCCAGTACTTC. Translated: CASSQVQETQYF.

This clone appeared a few times. Different DNA sequences within this sample yield the same CDR3. The chain joins TRBV9 to TRBJ1-5; the D gene is possibly TRBD1 (6 bases). CDR3 size: 14 residues. The ends were cut back, 3 bases at V and 3 bases at J, with 10 bases in the middle. Germline loops: CDR1 SGDLS, CDR2 YYNGEE. CDR3 bases: TGTGCCAGCAGCGAGACAGGTTCCAATCAGCCCCAGCATTTT. Translation gives CASSETGSNQPQHF.

The chain employs TRBV21-1 and TRBJ1-6; TRBD1 is the table's D call and was not checked against the DNA. TRBV21-1 is flagged as a pseudogene. This CDR3 has 17 amino acids. This CDR3 reads CASSLQGDRGKKSPLHF. In DNA form, the CDR3 reads TGTGCCAGCAGCTTGCAAGGGGACAGGGGTAAAAAATCACCCCTCCACTTT.

This chain links TRBV7-8 with TRBJ2-1; 13 positions match TRBD2. Trimming cost V 0 bases and J 7 bases; bases outside gene matches: 6. Germline V CDR1 and CDR2: SGHVS, FQNEAQ. The CDR3 has 17 amino acids. The CDR3 sequence is CASSLALAGGPRNEQFF. The DNA for the CDR3 is TGTGCCAGCAGCTTAGCACTAGCGGGAGGGCCAAGGAATGAGCAGTTCTTC.

This clone showed up just once. This chain links TRBV19 with TRBJ1-2; perhaps TRBD1 as D (6 bases). Trimming took off 1 base at V and 6 bases at J, with 18 bases between the two ends. This CDR3 comprises 16 residues. Germline CDR1 LNHDA, CDR2 SQIVND (reference sequence). The CDR3 sequence is CASSIVDRPGGDGYTF. DNA of the CDR3: TGTGCCAGTAGTATAGTAGACCGACCGGGGGGCGATGGCTACACCTTC.

The chain employs TRBV11-3 and TRBJ2-7, with D unclear. The germline V gene has CDR1 SGHNT and CDR2 YENEEA. The CDR3 runs to 13 residues. V gave up 0 bases and J gave up 2 bases, with 5 bases separating them. CDR3 in DNA: TGTGCCAGCAGCTTAGAAGCGACCTACGAGCAGTACTTC. This sequence encodes CASSLEATYEQYF.

The chain couples TRBV19 to TRBJ2-7; 7 bases line up with TRBD2. Germline CDR1 and CDR2: LNHDA and SQIVND (reference sequence). J was trimmed by 1 base and V by 3 bases; bases with no gene match: 6. The CDR3 runs 15 residues. The CDR3 spells CASSIFGGGSYEQYF. The CDR3 nucleotides read TGTGCCAGTAGTATCTTCGGCGGGGGTTCCTACGAGCAGTACTTC.

This sequence joins TRBV10-3 and TRBJ2-1, with 14 positions matching TRBD2. Germline loops: CDR1 ENHRY, CDR2 SYGVKD. J gave up 5 bases and V 3 bases, and 18 bases lay outside the gene matches. The CDR3 runs to 21 residues. CDR3 protein: CAISEFLRAGTSGSSDNEQFF. The CDR3 DNA sequence: TGTGCCATCAGTGAATTTTTAAGGGCTGGGACTAGCGGGAGTTCGGACAATGAGCAGTTCTTC.

This chain uses TRBV13 with TRBJ1-6; no clear D gene. V was shortened by 7 bases and J by 3 bases, with 13 bases between the two germline ends. CDR1 is PRHDT and CDR2 is FYEKMQ in the germline V gene (reference sequence). This CDR3 region has 15 residues. The CDR3 region is CASTVGSNYNSPLHF. CDR3 DNA: TGTGCCAGCACCGTAGGGAGTAACTATAATTCACCCCTCCACTTT.

This clone came up many times. This CDR3 is CASSQGEGVYGYTF. The CDR3 nucleotides are TGTGCCAGCAGCCAAGGGGAGGGGGTATATGGCTACACCTTC. The rearrangement uses TRBV4-2 and TRBJ1-2; D perhaps matches TRBD1 (6 bases). CDR3 length equals 14 residues. CDR1 is LGHNA and CDR2 is YNFKEQ in the germline V gene. V was cut by 1 base and J by 5 bases, with 11 bases left in between.

The V gene is TRBV6-6, the J gene TRBJ2-5; possibly TRBD2 for D (6 bases). Germline lookup yields CDR1 MNHNY and CDR2 SVGAGI (reference sequence). The CDR3 covers 13 residues. The ends were cut back, 2 bases at V and 3 bases at J, with 7 bases in the middle. The DNA of the CDR3 is TGTGCCAGCAGTTACCCGGGGGAAGAGACCCAGTACTTC. It specifies CASSYPGEETQYF.

The J gene is TRBJ2-7, the V gene TRBV28; 8 positions match TRBD1. The CDR3 is made up of 17 amino acids. CDR1 is MDHEN, CDR2 SYDVKM, per germline. Trimming took 6 bases from V and 1 from J; bases not matched to a gene: 14. As DNA, the CDR3 is TGTGCCAGCAGAGTAACCCCCGGGACAGGCTCTTCCTACGAGCAGTACTTC. Its protein is CASRVTPGTGSSYEQYF.

The V and J genes are TRBV5-1 and TRBJ2-2; 7 nucleotides agree with TRBD2. CDR3 length: 15 residues. CDR1 and CDR2 (germline): SGHRS, YFSETQ. Trimming at V came to 0 bases and at J to 8 bases, leaving 7 bases not matched to a gene. CDR3 DNA sequence: TGCGCCAGCAGCTTGGCCCTAGCGGCGATTGGGGAGCTGTTTTTT. Translation: CASSLALAAIGELFF.

This sequence joins TRBV2 and TRBJ2-1; possibly TRBD2 for D (7 bases). V lost 10 bases to trimming and J lost 0 bases, with 10 bases between them. CDR3 length equals 13 residues. CDR1 is SNHLY and CDR2 is FYNNEI in the germline V gene. DNA for the CDR3: TGTGCCAAGGGGGGGAGCTCCTACAATGAGCAGTTCTTC. It specifies CAKGGSSYNEQFF.

The chain couples TRBV7-2 to TRBJ2-1; 9 bases are a match to TRBD2. Per the germline V gene, CDR1 is SGHTA and CDR2 is FQGNSA. V lost 2 bases and J lost 4; bases outside the gene matches: 3. CDR3 length: 15 amino acids. The CDR3 spells CASSLIAGGYNEQFF. CDR3 sequence (DNA): TGTGCCAGCAGCTTAATTGCGGGGGGGTACAATGAGCAGTTCTTC.

The chain recombines TRBV28 with TRBJ1-5; TRBD1 aligns across 8 bases. Per germline, CDR1 MDHEN and CDR2 SYDVKM. This CDR3 is built from 15 residues. V was clipped by 5 bases and J by 4 bases; unmatched bases: 7. In DNA, the CDR3 is TGTGCCAGCAGTAAAGGGACAGGAAAAAATCAGCCCCAGCATTTT. Translating it yields CASSKGTGKNQPQHF.

V is TRBV5-6 and J is TRBJ2-1, with 8 bases aligning to TRBD1. The V segment lost 3 bases and the J segment 9 bases; nucleotides outside the gene matches: 11. The germline CDR1 and CDR2 sequences are SGHDT and YYEEEE. The CDR3 spans 15 residues. This CDR3 is CASSSGQEAVSEQFF. The CDR3 DNA reads as TGTGCCAGCAGCTCGGGACAGGAAGCAGTTAGTGAGCAGTTCTTC.